This TCR beta chain stems from a study of T cell responses to AZD1222 COVID-19 vaccine. Whole-study findings and limits: With dominance at 160-218 and 743-854, vaccine-associated CD4 TCRs spanned spike. Only after the peak T cell response were repertoires sampled. Females outnumbered males among donors, who were mostly white British; clonal diversity was possibly underestimated. Once two AZD1222 doses were given, Spike-specific TCR breadth and depth went up.

Profiling relied on immunoSEQ multiplex PCR, and the TCRdb table lists in-frame clones only, not all of them. This sample has 85,000 to 120,000 clones, with 90% found just once. Worth noting for this clone: Its matching antigen is unknown.

This receptor was taken from an adult who received the AZD1222 COVID-19 vaccine. The material sequenced was peripheral blood, taken 28 days after the second AZD1222 dose.

The CDR3 bases are TGTGCCAGCAGTTCAACAGGGGGAGGTGGCTACACCTTC. Translating gives CASSSTGGGGYTF. The chain couples TRBV12-3 or TRBV12-4 to TRBJ1-2; 8 bases align to TRBD1. The V segment lost 4 bases and the J segment 7 bases; nucleotides outside the gene matches: 5. The CDR3 consists of 13 residues.